Each of the 10 T cell receptor beta chains below was sequenced from the same sample in a study of blood T cell repertoires in COVID-19. The assay was immunoSEQ multiplex PCR, and TCRdb's table has in-frame clones only and misses some. The profile shows about 210,000 clones, roughly 75% of them singletons. The specimen sequenced was peripheral blood. The receptors shown here come from a woman between 65 and 79 years old with acute or convalescent COVID-19.

The chain links TRBV5-4 to TRBJ2-7, with D perhaps TRBD1 (6 bases). Trimming cost V 0 bases and J 5 bases, with 15 bases left between them. The CDR3 runs 15 residues. Per germline, CDR1 SGHNT and CDR2 YYREEE (reference sequence). This chain's CDR3 is CASSLDPGQWNEQYF. The CDR3 nucleotides read TGTGCCAGCAGCTTGGACCCGGGACAATGGAACGAGCAGTACTTC.

In this sample, this clone turned up once. This rearrangement joins TRBV4-1 to TRBJ2-1; D ambiguous. CDR1 and CDR2 from the germline V gene are MGHRA and YSYEKL. This CDR3 has 16 amino acids. V lost 1 base, J lost 0 bases, and 10 bases lay in between. The CDR3 DNA reads as TGCGCCAGCAGCCAAGGTTTAACTCGCTCCTACAATGAGCAGTTCTTC. Translated: CASSQGLTRSYNEQFF.

This clone was picked up a small number of times. This chain connects TRBV21-1 to TRBJ1-1; the table's D call TRBD1 went unverified against the DNA. TRBV21-1 is reported as a pseudogene. The CDR3 is 15 residues long. The CDR3 sequence: CASSRKQSLNTEAFF. The CDR3 region has the DNA TGTGCCAGCAGCAGAAAACAGAGCCTGAACACTGAAGCTTTCTTT.

The V and J genes are TRBV10-3 and TRBJ2-3; 15 positions agree with TRBD2. There are 18 residues in the CDR3. Germline trimming cut 4 bases from V and 3 bases from J; bases unmatched to any gene: 8. The germline gives CDR1 ENHRY, CDR2 SYGVKD. The DNA of the CDR3 is TGTGCCATCAGTGTTTGGACTAGCGGGGGGGCCGAGACAGATACGCAGTATTTT. Amino acid sequence: CAISVWTSGGAETDTQYF.

With respect to this clone: This same CDR3 is encoded by further DNA sequences in the sample. This sequence joins TRBV18 and TRBJ1-1; TRBD1 matches at 8 bases. The V gene end was trimmed by 3 bases and the J gene end by 1 base; junction bases not matched to a gene: 4. Germline CDR1 KGHSH, CDR2 LQKENI. This CDR3 has 15 residues. The CDR3 bases are TGTGCCAGCTCACCCCCGACAGGGGCGAACACTGAAGCTTTCTTT. Its protein product is CASSPPTGANTEAFF. Complete variable domain (other parts from reference TRBV18 and TRBJ1-1): NAGVMQNPRHLVRRRGQEARLRCSPMKGHSHVYWYRQLPEEGLKFMVYLQKENIIDESGMPKERFSAEFPKEGPSILRIQQVVRGDSAAYFCASSPPTGANTEAFFGQGTRLTVV.

This chain joins TRBV9 and TRBJ1-4; TRBD1 aligns across 7 bases. With 0 bases clipped from V and 6 bases from J, the junction kept 2 bases outside the gene matches. The CDR3 contains 14 residues. Per the germline V gene, CDR1 is SGDLS and CDR2 is YYNGEE. CDR3 protein: CASSVEGAHEKLFF. CDR3 coding DNA: TGTGCCAGCAGCGTAGAGGGGGCACATGAAAAACTGTTTTTT.

This clone occurred a few times. This rearrangement joins TRBV5-1 to TRBJ2-7, with 8 bases fitting TRBD2. V was clipped by 1 base and J by 0 bases; unmatched bases: 3. Germline values: CDR1 SGHRS, CDR2 YFSETQ. The CDR3 length is 15 residues. The CDR3 loop reads CASSLIAGSSYEQYF. The DNA for the CDR3 is TGCGCCAGCAGCTTGATAGCGGGAAGCTCCTACGAGCAGTACTTC.

This clone was picked up a small number of times. The J gene is TRBJ2-2, the V gene TRBV7-9, with TRBD1 matching 8 bases. Germline V gene data show CDR1 as SEHNR and CDR2 as FQNEAQ (reference sequence). V lost 5 bases to trimming and J lost 4 bases; unmatched junction nucleotides: 9. This CDR3 contains 16 residues. CDR3 sequence: CASSPQGAAGTGELFF. The CDR3 DNA reads TGTGCCAGCAGCCCTCAGGGGGCGGCTGGCACCGGGGAGCTGTTTTTT.

The chain employs TRBV27 and TRBJ2-3, with 7 bases matching TRBD1. With 6 bases clipped from V and 0 bases from J, the junction kept 6 bases outside the gene matches. Germline V gene lookup returns CDR1 MNHEY and CDR2 SMNVEV (reference sequence). This CDR3 has 15 amino acids. CDR3 in DNA: TGTGCCAGCAGCTTCGGGACAGCTAGCACAGATACGCAGTATTTT. Protein product: CASSFGTASTDTQYF.

The genes are TRBV7-2 and TRBJ2-2; D remains ambiguous. This CDR3 spans 15 amino acids. The V and J ends lost 3 bases and 0 bases respectively, with 8 bases between them. Per the germline V gene, CDR1 is SGHTA and CDR2 is FQGNSA. This CDR3 is CASSFRRANTGELFF. The DNA of the CDR3 is TGTGCCAGCAGCTTTAGACGGGCGAACACCGGGGAGCTGTTTTTT.